The clone carrying this T cell receptor beta chain was observed a few times. Its target is not known. These data come from a study of T-cell memory formation after mild COVID-19. Study outcomes and limitations: CD4/CD8 balance characterized clones contracting day 15 to 85, and CD4+ skew characterized later expanders.

The CDR3 loop spans 14 amino acids. CDR1 is ENHRY and CDR2 is SYGVKD in the germline V gene. Deletions cut 11 bases from V and 0 bases from J, with 14 bases between. TCRdb independently ran MiXCR on the 5' RACE reads; one entry per CDR3 protein. Among just under 150,000 distinct CDR3 sequences, 15% to 20% were seen once, and the ten largest hold 2% to 2.5%. V is TRBV10-3 and J is TRBJ1-3, with D possibly matching TRBD1 (6 bases). The specimen sequenced was PBMCs or a T cell subset sorted from them (not recorded which). The receptor comes from an adult woman who had mild COVID-19 (a few samples of this study predate the infection). Cell type and time point are not known. CDR3 loop: CAVKGVSSGNTIYF. CDR3 coding DNA: TGTGCCGTGAAGGGGGTGAGCTCTGGAAACACCATATATTTT.